This T cell receptor (beta chain) was identified in a study of T cells in localized non-small cell lung cancer (dated by TCRdb to 2018 to 2020). Concerning the study at large: T cell repertoires of about 230 early-stage NSCLC patients were analyzed, with tumors being compared against uninvolved tumor-adjacent lungs. The cohort comprised around 250 treatment-naïve NSCLC patients with resected, localized lung tumors. A mean age of approximately 70 years was recorded for the NSCLC patients, of whom under 150 were male and 107 were female.

Uninvolved adjacent lung was taken at least 2 cm from the tumor margin and confirmed free of atypia by two independent pathologists. At diagnosis, tumor, uninvolved tumor-adjacent lung and peripheral blood were collected and then preserved as a mix of FFPE and fresh-frozen material. Study-level results and caveats: Longer overall survival was associated with higher T cell density in blood, whereas shorter survival was associated with higher clonality in adjacent lung. A median of around 50 of the top 100 tumor clones turned up in the paired uninvolved adjacent lung, and fewer than 35 of those clones also ranked among the top 100 of that same adjacent lung. Uninvolved tumor-adjacent lung showed the highest T cell clonality, higher than tumor, which suggests more focused antigenic responses in the uninvolved tumor-adjacent lung. Because the study design was exploratory, TCR variables were selected using unadjusted p-values without false-discovery rate correction. Multi-region tumor sequencing was not performed, so intratumor heterogeneity could not be excluded.

The CDR3 covers 19 residues, taking in both the cysteine and the phenylalanine. The entry retains the CDR3 DNA only, 57 bases that are in frame from base 1. For CDR1 and CDR2, the germline V gene lists SGHRS and YFSETQ. V loses 3 bases of germline sequence and J loses 0 bases, and the interval between the two ends is 22 bases. This clone was seen a handful of times. Its cognate antigen has yet to be identified. Per-base quality was not reported, and no clone a single base away is much larger than it. The immunoSEQ Assay was used to sequence TCR beta CDR3 regions from DNA. In the paper's pipeline: T cell density was computed as TCR beta template counts normalized to usable DNA estimated by amplifying housekeeping genes. Richness was estimated using the preseqR package, with extrapolation to 400,000 templates for PBMC samples and to 120,000 templates for tissue samples. Clonality was taken to be one minus Pielou's evenness. Tissue-enriched TCRs were identified through differential abundance testing performed on productive amino-acid clonotypes, with a minimum total count of 5 and an alpha of 0.1. Repertoire overlap between compartments was quantified with the Jaccard Index and Morisita Overlap Index. TCR beta CDR3s were clustered by GLIPH together with public tetramer-defined viral CDR3s, and at least three viral sequences plus V-gene enrichment were required for viral motifs. TCRdb took this table from immuneACCESS and kept in-frame rearrangements with V and J called. Such tables lack part of the clones; where checked against another copy, unresolved V genes explain under half of the gap, and the rest is unexplained. V and J calls and clone size are as listed in that table; D and trimming were resolved from the DNA. Here the sample has about a thousand clones; around 20% occur a single time. The ten top clones hold more than 15% of the sample.

The input for sequencing was normal lung tissue next to the tumor, taken before any cancer treatment. The chain uses TRBV5-1 and TRBJ1-3, with the identity of the D gene unclear. The sequence derives from a male donor at least 60 years old with stage III lung adenocarcinoma. The CDR3 region has the sequence CASSSYGSTIYGSGNTIYF. The nucleotide sequence reads as follows: TGCGCCAGCAGCTCGTACGGGTCCACGATCTATGGCTCTGGAAACACCATATATTTT.